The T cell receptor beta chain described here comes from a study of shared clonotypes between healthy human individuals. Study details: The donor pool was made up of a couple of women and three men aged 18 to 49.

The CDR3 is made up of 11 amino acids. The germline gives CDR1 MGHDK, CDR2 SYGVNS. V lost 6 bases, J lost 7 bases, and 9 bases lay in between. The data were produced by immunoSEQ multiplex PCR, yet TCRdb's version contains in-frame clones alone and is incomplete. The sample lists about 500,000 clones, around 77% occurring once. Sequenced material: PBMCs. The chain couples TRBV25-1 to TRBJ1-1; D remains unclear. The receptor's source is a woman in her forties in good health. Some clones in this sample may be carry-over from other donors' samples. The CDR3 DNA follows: TGTGCCAGCAGGGAGACGTATGAAGCTTTCTTT. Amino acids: CASRETYEAFF.